These T cell receptor beta chains were read from a single sample in a study of persistence of HIV-infected CD4 T cells. Assay used: immunoSEQ multiplex PCR; TCRdb lists only in-frame clones, some missing. The table lists about 60,000 clones, 70% to 75% of them singletons. Antigen specificity for these receptors is unknown. The sample was CD4+ T cells sorted from PBMCs after approximately 20-hour stimulation, taken from a patient who received antiretroviral therapy. The receptors here all came from an adult man with HIV who was CMV-seropositive. Each CDR3 is given with its conserved first and last residue. D genes are given only for firm matches. Clone size is shown for a subset of rows, as once, few, many or a class of expanded clone.

j_gene: TRBJ1-4; v_gene: TRBV14; abundance: .; d_gene: .; CDR3nt: TGTGCCAGCAGCCGTACCTGGGGTGAAAAACTGTTTTTT; CDR3aa: CASSRTWGEKLFF
j_gene: TRBJ2-6; v_gene: TRBV24-1; abundance: .; d_gene: .; CDR3nt: TGTGCCAGCGGTTTCTCTGGGGCCAACGTCCTGACTTTC; CDR3aa: CASGFSGANVLTF
j_gene: TRBJ1-1; v_gene: TRBV6-5; abundance: .; d_gene: .; CDR3nt: TGTGCCAGCAGTTACAAGGGGCGAGAAGCTTTCTTT; CDR3aa: CASSYKGREAFF
j_gene: TRBJ1-6; v_gene: TRBV11-2; abundance: .; d_gene: .; CDR3nt: TGTGCCAGCAGCCCAAATCAGGGTAGTTCACCCCTCCACTTT; CDR3aa: CASSPNQGSSPLHF
j_gene: TRBJ1-2; v_gene: TRBV3-1/TRBV3-2; abundance: .; d_gene: TRBD1; CDR3nt: TGTGCCAGCAGCAACCGGGACAGACCTAACTATGGCTACACCTTC; CDR3aa: CASSNRDRPNYGYTF
j_gene: TRBJ2-7; v_gene: TRBV10-3; abundance: .; d_gene: TRBD2; CDR3nt: TGTGCCATCAGTGAGTCGGGAGGGAGGGCCGAGCAGTACTTC; CDR3aa: CAISESGGRAEQYF
j_gene: TRBJ1-1; v_gene: TRBV18; abundance: .; d_gene: .; CDR3nt: TGTGCCAGCAAAGAGAGCTCGAACACTGAAGCTTTCTTT; CDR3aa: CASKESSNTEAFF
j_gene: TRBJ2-7; v_gene: TRBV5-1; abundance: .; d_gene: .; CDR3nt: TGCGCCAGCAGCTTGGCTCTGGCAGGGAAATCCTACGAGCAGTACTTC; CDR3aa: CASSLALAGKSYEQYF
j_gene: TRBJ1-2; v_gene: TRBV19; abundance: .; d_gene: .; CDR3nt: TGTGCCAGTAGTATAGAGGTAGGAGGCTATGGCTACACCTTC; CDR3aa: CASSIEVGGYGYTF
j_gene: TRBJ2-7; v_gene: TRBV10-3; abundance: once; d_gene: .; CDR3nt: TGTGCCATCAGTGGAGGACCCTACGAGCAGTACTTC; CDR3aa: CAISGGPYEQYF
j_gene: TRBJ1-4; v_gene: TRBV2; abundance: .; d_gene: .; CDR3nt: TGTGCCAGCAGTGATCCTCTTAGGGGTAATGAAAAACTGTTTTTT; CDR3aa: CASSDPLRGNEKLFF
j_gene: TRBJ2-7; v_gene: TRBV28; abundance: .; d_gene: .; CDR3nt: TGTGCCAGCAGTCCGACACTTACCTACGAGCAGTACTTC; CDR3aa: CASSPTLTYEQYF
j_gene: TRBJ1-5; v_gene: TRBV2; abundance: .; d_gene: .; CDR3nt: TGTGCCAGCAGCCCGGACAGTTTATATCAGCCCCAGCATTTT; CDR3aa: CASSPDSLYQPQHF
j_gene: TRBJ1-1; v_gene: TRBV18; abundance: .; d_gene: .; CDR3nt: TGTGCCAGCTCAGAGGGTTCCGGGCCGGGCACTGAAGCTTTCTTT; CDR3aa: CASSEGSGPGTEAFF
j_gene: TRBJ1-1; v_gene: TRBV9; abundance: .; d_gene: .; CDR3nt: TGTGCCAGCAGAGAAGCAGTGAACACTGAAGCTTTCTTT; CDR3aa: CASREAVNTEAFF
j_gene: TRBJ2-2; v_gene: TRBV25-1; abundance: once; d_gene: .; CDR3nt: TGTGCCAGCAGTGAATGGGGGAACACCGGGGAGCTGTTTTTT; CDR3aa: CASSEWGNTGELFF
j_gene: TRBJ2-1; v_gene: TRBV24-1; abundance: .; d_gene: TRBD2; CDR3nt: TGTGCCACCAGTCCTGTGCAGGGGACTAGCGGGTTCTACAATGAGCAGTTCTTC; CDR3aa: CATSPVQGTSGFYNEQFF
j_gene: TRBJ1-5; v_gene: TRBV5-5; abundance: .; d_gene: TRBD1; CDR3nt: TGTGCCAGCAGCCCCCTCGGACAGGGGAATAGCAATCAGCCCCAGCATTTT; CDR3aa: CASSPLGQGNSNQPQHF
j_gene: TRBJ2-7; v_gene: TRBV6-2/TRBV6-3; abundance: .; d_gene: TRBD1; CDR3nt: TGTGCCAGCAGTTACACAGGGGGGAAGGAGCAGTACTTC; CDR3aa: CASSYTGGKEQYF
j_gene: TRBJ2-2; v_gene: TRBV7-6; abundance: .; d_gene: TRBD1; CDR3nt: TGTGCCAGCAGCTTCCAGGGGGCGACCGGGGAGCTGTTTTTT; CDR3aa: CASSFQGATGELFF
j_gene: TRBJ1-6; v_gene: TRBV6-6; abundance: .; d_gene: TRBD1; CDR3nt: TGTGCCACAAGGCAAGGATCGGGACAGGTCAATTCACCCCTCCACTTT; CDR3aa: CATRQGSGQVNSPLHF
j_gene: TRBJ2-1; v_gene: TRBV6-5; abundance: .; d_gene: TRBD2; CDR3nt: TGTGCCAGCAGGGGGACTAGCGGCAGATTTGAGCAGTTCTTC; CDR3aa: CASRGTSGRFEQFF
j_gene: TRBJ1-1; v_gene: TRBV10-2; abundance: once; d_gene: .; CDR3nt: TGCGCCAGCAGTGGGACAGCGAGGGATGCTTTCTTT; CDR3aa: CASSGTARDAFF
j_gene: TRBJ1-1; v_gene: TRBV9; abundance: .; d_gene: .; CDR3nt: TGTGCCAGCAGCCGTAGAGTTCAATCCGGGATGAACACTGAAGCTTTCTTT; CDR3aa: CASSRRVQSGMNTEAFF
j_gene: TRBJ2-3; v_gene: TRBV2; abundance: .; d_gene: TRBD1; CDR3nt: TGTGCCAGCAGTGAGGGCAGGGGGCAGGGAGATACGCAGTATTTT; CDR3aa: CASSEGRGQGDTQYF
j_gene: TRBJ1-5; v_gene: TRBV24-1; abundance: .; d_gene: .; CDR3nt: TGTGCCACGACCGATATATTGAGGCAGGGAGACAGCAATCAGCCCCAGCATTTT; CDR3aa: CATTDILRQGDSNQPQHF
j_gene: TRBJ1-1; v_gene: TRBV29-1; abundance: .; d_gene: .; CDR3nt: TGCAGCGTTGCCCCCGCCAGGAACACTGAAGCTTTCTTT; CDR3aa: CSVAPARNTEAFF
j_gene: TRBJ1-1; v_gene: TRBV24-1; abundance: few; d_gene: .; CDR3nt: TGTGCCACCAGTGATCGGACGGGACCTAGTACTGAAGCTTTCTTT; CDR3aa: CATSDRTGPSTEAFF
j_gene: TRBJ2-1; v_gene: TRBV24-1; abundance: .; d_gene: TRBD1; CDR3nt: TGTGCCACCAGTGACCCTCGGACAGGGAATGAGCAGTTCTTC; CDR3aa: CATSDPRTGNEQFF
j_gene: TRBJ2-2; v_gene: TRBV6-5; abundance: .; d_gene: .; CDR3nt: TGTGCCAGCAGTTACCCGATTCAAGCTAACACCGGGGAGCTGTTTTTT; CDR3aa: CASSYPIQANTGELFF
j_gene: TRBJ1-5; v_gene: TRBV6-1; abundance: .; d_gene: .; CDR3nt: TGTGCCAGCAGTGAGATGAGCAATCAGCCCCAGCATTTT; CDR3aa: CASSEMSNQPQHF
j_gene: TRBJ2-1; v_gene: TRBV27; abundance: few; d_gene: TRBD1; CDR3nt: TGTGCCAGCTTCCATGGGACAGGGCAGGGGAATGAGCAGTTCTTC; CDR3aa: CASFHGTGQGNEQFF
j_gene: TRBJ2-2; v_gene: TRBV6-1; abundance: .; d_gene: TRBD1; CDR3nt: TGTGCCAGCAGTGAAAATAGGGACAGGGCCACCGGGGAGCTGTTTTTT; CDR3aa: CASSENRDRATGELFF
j_gene: TRBJ2-2; v_gene: TRBV9; abundance: .; d_gene: .; CDR3nt: TGTGCCAGCAGCCCGGACAGGGAGGGCGGGGAGCTGTTTTTT; CDR3aa: CASSPDREGGELFF
j_gene: TRBJ1-6; v_gene: TRBV7-9; abundance: few; d_gene: TRBD1; CDR3nt: TGTGCCAGCAGCTCGACAGGGTTGGGGGCGTCCTATAATTCACCCCTCCACTTT; CDR3aa: CASSSTGLGASYNSPLHF
j_gene: TRBJ2-1; v_gene: TRBV19; abundance: .; d_gene: TRBD1; CDR3nt: TGTGCCAGTAGTATGAGACAGGGGGGCTACAATGAGCAGTTCTTC; CDR3aa: CASSMRQGGYNEQFF
j_gene: TRBJ2-6; v_gene: TRBV20-1; abundance: .; d_gene: .; CDR3nt: TGCAGTGCTAGTATGTTCGGGGACACTGGGGCCAACGTCCTGACTTTC; CDR3aa: CSASMFGDTGANVLTF
j_gene: TRBJ1-5; v_gene: TRBV4-1; abundance: few; d_gene: TRBD1; CDR3nt: TGCGCCAGCAGCCAGGGGGGACAGGGGATTAATCAGCCCCAGCATTTT; CDR3aa: CASSQGGQGINQPQHF
j_gene: TRBJ1-2; v_gene: TRBV18; abundance: once; d_gene: .; CDR3nt: TGTGCCAGCTCATCAACGGGGGCCTCCCCTCAGTATGGCTACACCTTC; CDR3aa: CASSSTGASPQYGYTF
j_gene: TRBJ2-5; v_gene: TRBV14; abundance: few; d_gene: TRBD1; CDR3nt: TGTGCCAGCAGGGGTCAGGGGGCGTCTACGGAGACCCAGTACTTC; CDR3aa: CASRGQGASTETQYF
j_gene: TRBJ1-2; v_gene: TRBV7-2; abundance: .; d_gene: TRBD1; CDR3nt: TGTGCCAGCAGCTTAGCGGGACGGTCAGGGGGCGGCTACACCTTC; CDR3aa: CASSLAGRSGGGYTF
j_gene: TRBJ2-7; v_gene: TRBV18; abundance: .; d_gene: .; CDR3nt: TGTGCCAGCTCCCTTCCTGGGGTCTCCTACGAGCAGTACTTC; CDR3aa: CASSLPGVSYEQYF
j_gene: TRBJ2-2; v_gene: TRBV27; abundance: .; d_gene: TRBD2; CDR3nt: TGTGCCAGCAGGCCCGGCGGGGGGTGGACCGGGGAGCTGTTTTTT; CDR3aa: CASRPGGGWTGELFF
j_gene: TRBJ2-1; v_gene: TRBV5-5; abundance: .; d_gene: .; CDR3nt: TGTGCCAGCAGCCAAGAGGGGGTAAGACTAGCCTACAATGAGCAGTTCTTC; CDR3aa: CASSQEGVRLAYNEQFF
j_gene: TRBJ2-2; v_gene: TRBV9; abundance: .; d_gene: .; CDR3nt: TGTGCCAGCAGCCCCCCCGGGCCGTACGGAACCGGGGAGCTGTTTTTT; CDR3aa: CASSPPGPYGTGELFF
j_gene: TRBJ1-2; v_gene: TRBV6-1; abundance: .; d_gene: .; CDR3nt: TGTGCCAGCAGTGAAGCAGCACAGCCGATGGGGGGCTACACCTTC; CDR3aa: CASSEAAQPMGGYTF
j_gene: TRBJ2-1; v_gene: TRBV7-2; abundance: .; d_gene: TRBD1; CDR3nt: TGTGCCAGCAGTTCCGGACAGGGACAAAATATTTACAATGAGCAGTTCTTC; CDR3aa: CASSSGQGQNIYNEQFF